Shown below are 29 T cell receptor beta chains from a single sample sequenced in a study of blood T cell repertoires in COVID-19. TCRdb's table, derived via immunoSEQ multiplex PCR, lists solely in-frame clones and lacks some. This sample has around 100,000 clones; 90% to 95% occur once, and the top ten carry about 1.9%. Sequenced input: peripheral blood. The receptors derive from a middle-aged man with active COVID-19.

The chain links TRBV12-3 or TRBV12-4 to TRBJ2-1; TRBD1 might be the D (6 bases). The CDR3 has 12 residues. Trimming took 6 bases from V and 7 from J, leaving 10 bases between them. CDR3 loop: CASSFTGNEQFF. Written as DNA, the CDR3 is TGTGCCAGCAGCTTTACAGGGAATGAGCAGTTCTTC.

The CDR3 DNA is TGTGCCAGCAGTCCGACAGGGGGCGACGAGACCCAGTACTTC. Amino acid sequence: CASSPTGGDETQYF. The chain uses TRBV6-5 and TRBJ2-5, with TRBD1 matching over 10 bases. The CDR3 is 14 residues long. Per germline, CDR1 MNHEY and CDR2 SVGAGI. The V gene end was trimmed by 5 bases and the J gene end by 5 bases; junction bases not matched to a gene: 5.

CDR3 loop: CASSRSLAGVPTGTDTQYF. In nucleotides, the CDR3 is TGTGCCAGCAGCCGTTCTCTAGCGGGGGTACCGACTGGCACAGATACGCAGTATTTT. The chain carries TRBV5-4 and TRBJ2-3; 10 bases map to TRBD2. Trimming removed 4 bases from V and 1 base from J; junction bases left unmatched: 15. This CDR3 spans 19 amino acids. Germline CDR1 SGHNT, CDR2 YYREEE (reference sequence).

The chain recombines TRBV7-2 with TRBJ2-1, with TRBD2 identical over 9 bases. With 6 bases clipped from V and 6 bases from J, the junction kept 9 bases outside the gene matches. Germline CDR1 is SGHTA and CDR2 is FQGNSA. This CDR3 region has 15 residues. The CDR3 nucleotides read TGTGCCAGCAGTTTTATAGCGGGAGAGACCAATGAGCAGTTCTTC. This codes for CASSFIAGETNEQFF.

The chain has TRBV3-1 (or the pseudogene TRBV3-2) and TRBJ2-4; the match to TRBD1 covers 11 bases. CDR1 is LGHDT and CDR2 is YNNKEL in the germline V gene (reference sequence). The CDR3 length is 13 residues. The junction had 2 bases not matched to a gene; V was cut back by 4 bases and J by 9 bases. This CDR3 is CASSRDRGFIQYF. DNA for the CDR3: TGTGCCAGCAGCCGGGACAGGGGGTTCATTCAGTACTTC.

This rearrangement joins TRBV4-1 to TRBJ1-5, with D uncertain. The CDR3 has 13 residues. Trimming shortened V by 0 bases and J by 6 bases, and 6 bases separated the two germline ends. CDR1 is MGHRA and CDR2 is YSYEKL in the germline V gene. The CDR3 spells CASSQEMRQPQHF. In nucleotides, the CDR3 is TGCGCCAGCAGCCAAGAGATGCGTCAGCCCCAGCATTTT.

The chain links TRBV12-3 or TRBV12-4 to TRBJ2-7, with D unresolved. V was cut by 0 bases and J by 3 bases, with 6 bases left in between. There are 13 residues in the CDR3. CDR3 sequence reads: CASSLARGYEQYV. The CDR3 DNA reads TGTGCCAGCAGTTTAGCGCGTGGCTACGAGCAGTACGTC.

The DNA of the CDR3 is TGTGCCAGCAGCCGGCAAACAGGGGGCGGGGAGACCCAGTACTTC. Its protein product is CASSRQTGGGETQYF. The V and J genes are TRBV6-5 and TRBJ2-5; TRBD1 matches 9 bases. This CDR3 spans 15 amino acids. The germline CDR1 and CDR2 sequences are MNHEY and SVGAGI. V trimming: 6 bases; J trimming: 5 bases; junction bases outside the gene matches: 10.

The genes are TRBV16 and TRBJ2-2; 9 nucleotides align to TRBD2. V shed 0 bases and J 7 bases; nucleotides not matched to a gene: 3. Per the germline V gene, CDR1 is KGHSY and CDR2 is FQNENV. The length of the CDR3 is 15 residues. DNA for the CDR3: TGTGCCAGCAGCCAATCTAGCGGGAGTGTCGGGGAGCTGTTTTTT. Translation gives CASSQSSGSVGELFF.

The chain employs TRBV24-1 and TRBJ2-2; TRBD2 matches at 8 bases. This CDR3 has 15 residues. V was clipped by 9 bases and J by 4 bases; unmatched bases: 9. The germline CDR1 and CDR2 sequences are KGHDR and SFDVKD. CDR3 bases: TGTGCCACCGGGCCCGGCGGGAGGTCCACCGGGGAGCTGTTTTTT. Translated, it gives CATGPGGRSTGELFF.

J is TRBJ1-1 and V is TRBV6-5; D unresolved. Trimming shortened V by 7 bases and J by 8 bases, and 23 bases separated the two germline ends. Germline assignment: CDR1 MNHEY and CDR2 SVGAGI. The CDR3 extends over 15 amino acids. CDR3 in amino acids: CASTPFGGKTTEAFF. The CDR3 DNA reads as TGTGCCAGCACTCCCTTCGGAGGGAAAACTACAGAAGCTTTCTTT.

CDR3 amino acids: CASSLATMNTEAFF. The CDR3 nucleotides are TGTGCCAGCAGCTTGGCCACTATGAACACTGAAGCTTTCTTT. The rearrangement uses TRBV5-6 and TRBJ1-1; D is unresolved. The CDR3 consists of 14 residues. The ends were cut back, 0 bases at V and 0 bases at J, with 6 bases in the middle. In germline, CDR1 is SGHDT, CDR2 YYEEEE.

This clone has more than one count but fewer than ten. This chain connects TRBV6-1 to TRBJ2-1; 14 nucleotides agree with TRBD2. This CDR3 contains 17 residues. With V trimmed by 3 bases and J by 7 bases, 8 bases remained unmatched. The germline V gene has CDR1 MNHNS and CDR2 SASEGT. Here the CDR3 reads CASSDPRGTSGRNEQFF. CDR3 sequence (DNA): TGTGCCAGCAGTGACCCTCGCGGGACTAGCGGGAGAAATGAGCAGTTCTTC.

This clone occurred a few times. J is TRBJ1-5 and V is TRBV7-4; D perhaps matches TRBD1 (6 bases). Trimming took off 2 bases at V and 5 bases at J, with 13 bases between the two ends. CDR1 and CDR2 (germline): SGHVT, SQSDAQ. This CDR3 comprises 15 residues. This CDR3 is CASSLQGICHQPQHF. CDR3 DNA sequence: TGTGCCAGCAGCTTACAGGGGATTTGCCATCAGCCCCAGCATTTT.

CDR3 bases: TGTGCCAGCAGCGCACTCGAGAAAACCTACAATGAGCAGTTCTTC. The encoded protein is CASSALEKTYNEQFF. V is TRBV11-3 and J is TRBJ2-1; no definite D call. From germline, CDR1 is SGHNT and CDR2 YENEEA. The CDR3 spans 15 residues. Trimming pared 5 bases from V and 2 bases from J, leaving 13 bases between.

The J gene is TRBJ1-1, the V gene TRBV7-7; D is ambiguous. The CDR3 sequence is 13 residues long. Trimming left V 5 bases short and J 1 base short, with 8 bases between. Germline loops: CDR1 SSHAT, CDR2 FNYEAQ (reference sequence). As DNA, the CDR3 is TGTGCCAGCAGCGTTACAAAGAACACTGAAGCTTTCTTT. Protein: CASSVTKNTEAFF.

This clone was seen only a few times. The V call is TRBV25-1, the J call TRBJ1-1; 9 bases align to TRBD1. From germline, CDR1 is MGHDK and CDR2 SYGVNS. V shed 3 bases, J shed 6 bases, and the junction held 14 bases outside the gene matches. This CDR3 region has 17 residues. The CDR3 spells CASSEGQGYFIGAEAFF. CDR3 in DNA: TGTGCCAGCAGTGAGGGACAGGGCTATTTTATTGGGGCTGAAGCTTTCTTT.

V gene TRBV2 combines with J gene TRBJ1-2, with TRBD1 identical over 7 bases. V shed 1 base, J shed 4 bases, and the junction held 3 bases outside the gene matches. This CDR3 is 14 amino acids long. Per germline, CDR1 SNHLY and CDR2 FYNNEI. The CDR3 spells CASSEGTGPYGYTF. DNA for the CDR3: TGTGCCAGCAGTGAAGGGACAGGCCCCTATGGCTACACCTTC.

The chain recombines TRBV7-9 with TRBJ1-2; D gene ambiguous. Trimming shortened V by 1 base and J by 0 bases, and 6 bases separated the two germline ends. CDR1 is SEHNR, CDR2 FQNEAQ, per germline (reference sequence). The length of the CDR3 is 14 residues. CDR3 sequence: CASSLEQSNYGYTF. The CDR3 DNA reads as TGTGCCAGCAGCTTAGAACAGTCTAACTATGGCTACACCTTC. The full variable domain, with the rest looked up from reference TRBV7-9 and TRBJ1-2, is DTGVSQNPRHKITKRGQNVTFRCDPISEHNRLYWYRQTLGQGPEFLTYFQNEAQLEKSRLLSDRFSAERPKGSFSTLEIQRTEQGDSAMYLCASSLEQSNYGYTFGSGTRLTVV.

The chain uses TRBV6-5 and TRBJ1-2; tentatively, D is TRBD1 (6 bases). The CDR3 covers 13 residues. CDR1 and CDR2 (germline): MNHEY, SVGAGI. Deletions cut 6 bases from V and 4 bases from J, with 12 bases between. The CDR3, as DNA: TGTGCCAGCAGAGGACAGACCATCTATGGCTACACCTTC. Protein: CASRGQTIYGYTF.

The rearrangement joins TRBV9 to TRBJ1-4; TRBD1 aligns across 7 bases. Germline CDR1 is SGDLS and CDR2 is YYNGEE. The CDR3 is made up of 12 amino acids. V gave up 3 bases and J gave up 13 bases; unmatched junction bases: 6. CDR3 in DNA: TGTGCCAGCAGCGCCCCGGGACAGCTACTGTTTTTT. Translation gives CASSAPGQLLFF. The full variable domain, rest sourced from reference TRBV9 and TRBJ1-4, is DSGVTQTPKHLITATGQRVTLRCSPRSGDLSVYWYQQSLDQGLQFLIQYYNGEERAKGNILERFSAQQFPDLHSELNLSSLELGDSALYFCASSAPGQLLFFGSGTQLSVL.

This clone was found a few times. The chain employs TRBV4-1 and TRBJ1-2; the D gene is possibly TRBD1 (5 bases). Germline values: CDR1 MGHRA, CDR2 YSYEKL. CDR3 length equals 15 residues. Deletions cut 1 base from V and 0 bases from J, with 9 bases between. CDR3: CASSQGGVSNYGYTF. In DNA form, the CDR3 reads TGCGCCAGCAGCCAAGGGGGGGTTTCTAACTATGGCTACACCTTC.

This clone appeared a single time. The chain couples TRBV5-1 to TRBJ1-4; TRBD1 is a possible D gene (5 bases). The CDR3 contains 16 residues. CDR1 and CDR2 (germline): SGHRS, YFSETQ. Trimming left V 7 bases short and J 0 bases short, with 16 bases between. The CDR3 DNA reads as TGCGCCAGCGGTATTGGGGGACTCTCAACTAATGAAAAACTGTTTTTT. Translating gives CASGIGGLSTNEKLFF.

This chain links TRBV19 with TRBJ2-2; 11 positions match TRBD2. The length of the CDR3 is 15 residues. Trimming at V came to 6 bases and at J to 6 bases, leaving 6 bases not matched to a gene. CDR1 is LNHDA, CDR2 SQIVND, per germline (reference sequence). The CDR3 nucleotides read TGTGCCAGTAGGGAACTAGCGGGAGCCTCCGGGGAGCTGTTTTTT. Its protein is CASRELAGASGELFF.

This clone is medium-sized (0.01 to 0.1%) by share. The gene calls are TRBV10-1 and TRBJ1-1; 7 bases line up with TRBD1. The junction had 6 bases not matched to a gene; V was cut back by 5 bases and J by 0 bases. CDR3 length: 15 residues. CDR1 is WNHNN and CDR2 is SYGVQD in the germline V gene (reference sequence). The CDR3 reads CASSKGQLMNTEAFF. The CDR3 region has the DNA TGCGCCAGCAGTAAGGGACAGCTAATGAACACTGAAGCTTTCTTT.

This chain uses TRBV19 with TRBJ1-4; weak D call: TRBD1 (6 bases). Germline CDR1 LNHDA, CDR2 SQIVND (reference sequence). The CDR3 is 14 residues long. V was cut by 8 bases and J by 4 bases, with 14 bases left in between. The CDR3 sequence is CASCPDRINEKLFF. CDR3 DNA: TGTGCCAGTTGCCCCGACAGGATTAATGAAAAACTGTTTTTT.

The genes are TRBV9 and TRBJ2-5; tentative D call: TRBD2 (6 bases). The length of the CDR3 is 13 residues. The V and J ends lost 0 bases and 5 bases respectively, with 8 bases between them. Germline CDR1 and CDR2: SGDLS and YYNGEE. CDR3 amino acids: CASSVGLDETQYF. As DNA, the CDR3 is TGTGCCAGCAGCGTAGGACTAGACGAGACCCAGTACTTC.

The CDR3 protein is CASSYTGVPTDTQYF. The CDR3 DNA follows: TGTGCCAGCAGTTACACGGGGGTTCCCACAGATACGCAGTATTTT. The rearrangement joins TRBV6-5 to TRBJ2-3; tentatively, D is TRBD2 (6 bases). The germline V gene encodes CDR1 MNHEY and CDR2 SVGAGI. V lost 2 bases, J lost 2 bases, and 11 bases lay in between. The CDR3 length is 15 residues.

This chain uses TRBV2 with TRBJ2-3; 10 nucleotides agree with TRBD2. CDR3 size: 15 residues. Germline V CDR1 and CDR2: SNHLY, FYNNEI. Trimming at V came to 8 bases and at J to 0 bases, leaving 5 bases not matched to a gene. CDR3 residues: CASGLAGGSTDTQYF. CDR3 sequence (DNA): TGTGCCAGCGGATTAGCGGGAGGCAGCACAGATACGCAGTATTTT. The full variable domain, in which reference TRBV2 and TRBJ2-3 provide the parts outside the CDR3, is EPEVTQTPSHQVTQMGQEVILRCVPISNHLYFYWYRQILGQKVEFLVSFYNNEISEKSEIFDDQFSVERPDGSNFTLKIRSTKLEDSAMYFCASGLAGGSTDTQYFGPGTRLTVL.